These T cell receptor beta chains were read from a single sample in a study of T cells in Graves' hyperthyroidism and ophthalmopathy. TCRdb re-analysed the multiplex PCR reads in MiXCR, keeping a single row per CDR3 protein. Among a few hundred thousand distinct CDR3 sequences, roughly 15% were seen once, and the ten largest hold roughly 14%. Sequenced sample: blood. Receptor source: a woman aged 40 to 49 with Graves' hyperthyroidism. CDR3s include the opening cysteine and the closing phenylalanine or tryptophan. D genes are given only for firm matches. Rows may omit the clone size; those that give it use once, few, many or a size class.

.,TRBV6-1,TRBJ1-5,many,CASSDSGAGQPQHF,TGTGCCAGCAGTGATTCGGGGGCGGGACAGCCCCAGCATTTT
.,TRBV5-4,TRBJ2-1,few,CASSFKDGGQFF,TGTGCCAGCAGCTTCAAGGACGGAGGTCAGTTCTTC
TRBD2,TRBV29-1,TRBJ2-3,.,CSGGLAGVTDTQYF,TGCAGCGGTGGACTAGCGGGAGTGACAGATACGCAGTATTTT
TRBD1,TRBV5-1,TRBJ1-1,many,CASSLGGTGGMNTEAFF,TGCGCCAGCAGCTTGGGTGGGACAGGGGGGATGAACACTGAAGCTTTCTTT
TRBD2,TRBV28,TRBJ2-1,many,CASRTLAGPYNEQFF,TGTGCCAGCAGGACACTAGCGGGACCCTACAATGAGCAGTTCTTC
.,TRBV4-1,TRBJ2-1,.,CASSQGGAHSSSYNEQFF,TGCGCCAGCAGCCAAGGGGGCGCGCATTCTAGCTCCTACAATGAGCAGTTCTTC
.,TRBV12-5,TRBJ1-1,many,CATLALCWGMNTEAFF,TGTGCTACCCTCGCTCTATGTTGGGGAATGAACACTGAAGCTTTCTTT
TRBD2,TRBV20-1,TRBJ2-3,many,CSAKAGATDTQYF,TGCAGTGCTAAAGCGGGAGCCACAGATACGCAGTATTTT
.,TRBV6-2/TRBV6-3,TRBJ1-6,few,CASSYVRTNSPLHF,TGTGCCAGCAGTTACGTCAGGACCAATTCACCCCTCCACTTT
.,TRBV28,TRBJ2-3,many,CASSLRRGRQYF,TGTGCCAGCAGTTTAAGGAGGGGGAGGCAGTATTTT
TRBD2,TRBV12-3/TRBV12-4,TRBJ2-3,few,CASGLAGPSTDTQYF,TGTGCCAGCGGTTTAGCGGGCCCTAGCACAGATACGCAGTATTTT
TRBD2,TRBV4-1,TRBJ2-7,.,CASSQEASGSYEQYF,TGCGCCAGCAGCCAAGAGGCTAGCGGCTCCTACGAGCAGTACTTC
TRBD2,TRBV10-3,TRBJ2-5,.,CAISSGRAGETQYF,TGTGCCATCAGCAGCGGGAGGGCCGGAGAGACCCAGTACTTC
.,TRBV6-2/TRBV6-3,TRBJ1-5,many,CASSYRVGSQPQHF,TGTGCCAGCAGTTACAGGGTGGGTTCCCAGCCCCAGCATTTT
.,TRBV28,TRBJ1-3,many,CASSFGRSSGNTIYF,TGTGCCAGCAGTTTTGGACGTTCCTCTGGAAACACCATATATTTT
.,TRBV11-2,TRBJ2-1,many,CASSLVGLGREQFF,TGTGCCAGCAGCTTAGTAGGGCTAGGTCGTGAGCAGTTCTTC
TRBD1,TRBV28,TRBJ2-6,many,CASSRTGVGANVLTF,TGTGCCAGTAGTAGGACAGGGGTTGGGGCCAACGTCCTGACTTTC
TRBD1,TRBV6-2/TRBV6-3,TRBJ2-3,few,CASSYPTGRSTDTQYF,TGTGCCAGCAGTTACCCGACAGGGCGAAGCACAGATACGCAGTATTTT
TRBD2,TRBV28,TRBJ2-7,.,CASASGEGKNEQYF,TGTGCCAGCGCGAGTGGGGAGGGGAAGAACGAGCAGTACTTC
TRBD2,TRBV20-1,TRBJ2-1,many,CSARDFAGGDNEQFF,TGCAGTGCTAGAGATTTTGCGGGAGGTGACAATGAGCAGTTCTTC
TRBD2,TRBV5-1,TRBJ2-1,many,CASSSGTSADRSYNEQFF,TGCGCCAGCAGCTCCGGGACTAGCGCCGACCGCTCCTACAATGAGCAGTTCTTC
.,TRBV29-1,TRBJ2-1,many,CSVEGERTVDEQFF,TGCAGCGTTGAAGGGGAACGGACGGTGGATGAGCAGTTCTTC
TRBD1,TRBV28,TRBJ2-5,many,CASSPQGAQGETQYF,TGTGCCAGCAGTCCCCAGGGGGCGCAGGGAGAGACCCAGTACTTC
TRBD2,TRBV19,TRBJ2-3,many,CASTREGSGVDTQYF,TGTGCCAGTACGCGGGAGGGCAGCGGAGTAGATACGCAGTATTTT
TRBD2,TRBV3-1,TRBJ2-3,.,CASSQGLAATTDTQYF,TGTGCCAGCAGCCAAGGGCTAGCGGCCACCACAGATACGCAGTATTTT
TRBD1,TRBV19,TRBJ2-5,few,CASRTTGLQETQYF,TGTGCCAGTAGAACGACAGGGCTTCAAGAGACCCAGTACTTC
.,TRBV5-1,TRBJ2-5,many,CASRKGVQYQETQYF,TGCGCCAGCAGGAAAGGGGTGCAGTACCAAGAGACCCAGTACTTC
TRBD2,TRBV2,TRBJ2-1,many,CASITLAGVQNEQFF,TGTGCCAGCATAACGCTAGCGGGTGTTCAGAATGAGCAGTTCTTC
.,TRBV7-9,TRBJ1-4,many,CASSLDSYKLFF,TGTGCCAGCAGCTTAGACTCCTATAAACTGTTTTTT
TRBD2,TRBV12-3/TRBV12-4,TRBJ2-7,.,CASSFGPSGRGQYF,TGTGCCAGCAGTTTTGGGCCTAGCGGGAGGGGGCAGTACTTC
.,TRBV10-3,TRBJ1-2,few,CAISGGYGYTF,TGTGCCATCAGTGGCGGCTATGGCTACACCTTC
.,TRBV18,TRBJ2-5,.,CASSPPGPRYQETQYF,TGTGCCAGCTCACCACCGGGGCCCCGGTACCAAGAGACCCAGTACTTC
TRBD2,TRBV28,TRBJ2-5,many,CASRIAGGQETQYF,TGTGCCAGCAGAATAGCGGGAGGTCAAGAGACCCAGTACTTC
.,TRBV2,TRBJ2-1,many,CASSDSPNEQFF,TGTGCCAGCAGTGACAGCCCCAATGAGCAGTTCTTC
.,TRBV6-5,TRBJ1-5,.,CASRTADIYQPQHF,TGTGCCAGCAGAACTGCGGACATATATCAGCCCCAGCATTTT
.,TRBV6-6,TRBJ2-7,few,CASSYLDGFYEQYF,TGTGCCAGCAGTTACCTGGACGGATTCTACGAGCAGTACTTC
TRBD1,TRBV15,TRBJ2-7,few,CATSGRQGIGYEQYF,TGTGCCACCAGCGGTAGACAGGGAATCGGCTACGAGCAGTACTTC
.,TRBV19,TRBJ2-1,.,CASGHYNEQFF,TGTGCCAGTGGCCACTACAATGAGCAGTTCTTC
TRBD1,TRBV15,TRBJ2-7,once,CATSQTGGLSYEQYF,TGTGCCACCAGCCAGACAGGGGGACTGTCCTACGAGCAGTACTTC
.,TRBV6-2/TRBV6-3,TRBJ1-2,many,CASSYPRAYGYTF,TGTGCCAGCAGTTACCCGAGGGCCTATGGCTACACCTTC